These T cell receptor beta chains were read from a single sample in a study of CD8 T cells in ankylosing spondylitis. TCRdb processed the 5' RACE reads anew with MiXCR; each CDR3 protein has one entry. The table lists 300,000 to 400,000 distinct CDR3 sequences, 20% to 25% of them singletons. The sequenced sample consisted of blood, either unsorted or a sorted T cell fraction (not recorded which). Receptor source: a male donor with ankylosing spondylitis or in good health (not recorded which). CDR3s include the opening cysteine and the closing phenylalanine or tryptophan. The order of the fields is D gene, clone size, J gene, V gene, CDR3 DNA, CDR3 protein. A D gene is named only where the DNA matches it firmly. Some rows have no size entry. The others give once, few or many, or a class for an expanded clone.

>.|many|TRBJ2-7|TRBV29-1
TGCAGCGTGGCGGTAGGCCACTCCTACGAGCAGTACTTC
CSVAVGHSYEQYF
>TRBD2|few|TRBJ2-1|TRBV12-3/TRBV12-4
TGTGCCAGCACCCTAGCGGCATACAATGAGCAGTTCTTC
CASTLAAYNEQFF
>.|few|TRBJ1-2|TRBV27
TGTGCCAGCAAAGGGGGTCGAGGCTACACCTTC
CASKGGRGYTF
>TRBD2|.|TRBJ2-3|TRBV7-2
TGTGCCAGCAGCATGACTAGCGGGACGACCACAGATACGCAGTATTTT
CASSMTSGTTTDTQYF
>TRBD2|.|TRBJ2-1|TRBV6-5
TGTGCCAGCAGTTACGCCCTAGCGGGGGCTTACAATGAGCAGTTCTTC
CASSYALAGAYNEQFF
>.|.|TRBJ2-5|TRBV12-3/TRBV12-4
TGTGCCAGCAGTTCGATAAGGCAGGAGACCCAGTACTTC
CASSSIRQETQYF
>TRBD2|few|TRBJ2-3|TRBV9
TGTGCCAGCAGCGAGACTAGCGCAGATACGCAGTATTTT
CASSETSADTQYF
>.|few|TRBJ2-3|TRBV21-1
TGTGCCAGCAGCACACCACTAGCGGGGAGCACAGATACGCAGTATTTT
CASSTPLAGSTDTQYF
>.|few|TRBJ2-3|TRBV7-9
TGTGCCAGCAGCTTAGTTACAGGCACAGATACGCAGTATTTT
CASSLVTGTDTQYF
>.|.|TRBJ1-4|TRBV4-1
TGCGCCAGCAGCCAAGAGGGGGTTTCTAATGAAAAACTGTTTTTT
CASSQEGVSNEKLFF
>.|.|TRBJ1-5|TRBV15
TGTGCCACCAGCAGAGATAAATTGGGGGGCACGGGCAATCAGCCCCAGCATTTT
CATSRDKLGGTGNQPQHF
>.|.|TRBJ1-1|TRBV2
TGTGCCAGCAGTGAGGGACGGATCACCATGAACACTGAAGCTTTCTTT
CASSEGRITMNTEAFF
>TRBD2|.|TRBJ2-2|TRBV6-1
TGTGCCAGCACCCTGCAATATACTAGCGAGTCGGACGGGGAGCTGTTTTTT
CASTLQYTSESDGELFF
>.|.|TRBJ2-7|TRBV7-8
TGTGCCAGCAGCCCGGAGACAAATTTTAACGAGCAGTACTTC
CASSPETNFNEQYF
>.|once|TRBJ2-7|TRBV2
TGTGCCAGCAGTGTACAGTTCCTTTACGAGCAGTACTTC
CASSVQFLYEQYF
>.|few|TRBJ1-1|TRBV7-9
TGTGCCAGCAGACACAGTGCGGGGGGCCACACTGAAGCTTTCTTT
CASRHSAGGHTEAFF
>.|few|TRBJ2-5|TRBV20-1
TGCAGTGCTAGAGATTTTGGGGGGCCCGAAGAGACCCAGTACTTC
CSARDFGGPEETQYF
>.|once|TRBJ2-7|TRBV12-3/TRBV12-4
TGTGCCAGCAGTTACAACAGGGACGAGCAGTACTTC
CASSYNRDEQYF
>TRBD1|.|TRBJ2-5|TRBV7-9
TGTGCCAGCAGCCCCCGGGACAGACTCCAAGAGACCCAGTACTTC
CASSPRDRLQETQYF
>TRBD1|.|TRBJ2-1|TRBV7-3
TGTGCCAGCAGGGGGGACAGGGAGTCTCTCAATGAGCAGTTCTTC
CASRGDRESLNEQFF
>TRBD1|many|TRBJ2-1|TRBV6-5
TGTGCCAGCAGTTACTCTGGGACAGGATACAATGAGCAGTTCTTC
CASSYSGTGYNEQFF
>TRBD2|.|TRBJ2-7|TRBV12-3/TRBV12-4
TGTGCCAGCAGTACCCGGACTAGCGGTGGCTCCTACGAGCAGTACTTC
CASSTRTSGGSYEQYF
>.|few|TRBJ1-2|TRBV7-2
TGTGCCAGCAGCTTTATTACAGGGCCTAACTATGGCTACACCTTC
CASSFITGPNYGYTF
>.|few|TRBJ1-1|TRBV29-1
TGCAGCGTTGTATATAGTGTTACCCCGGCCACTGAAGCTTTCTTT
CSVVYSVTPATEAFF
>TRBD1|.|TRBJ2-5|TRBV29-1
TGCAGCGTCGACAGGGGGCGACTCCCGGAGACCCAGTACTTC
CSVDRGRLPETQYF
>.|.|TRBJ2-1|TRBV11-2
TGTGCCAGCAGCTTCGGAACCGGGCATTATGAGCAGTTCTTC
CASSFGTGHYEQFF
>TRBD1|.|TRBJ2-7|TRBV29-1
TGCAGCGTTGAATCTCCGGACAGGGAATCCTACGAGCAGTACTTC
CSVESPDRESYEQYF
>.|.|TRBJ2-2|TRBV4-1
TGCGCCAGCAGCCAAGATCCCGATTGGGGGCGAACCGGGGAGCTGTTTTTT
CASSQDPDWGRTGELFF
>TRBD1|many|TRBJ2-2|TRBV29-1
TGCAGCGTCGCCGGACAGGCGAACACCGGGGAGCTGTTTTTT
CSVAGQANTGELFF
>.|few|TRBJ1-4|TRBV6-1
TGTGCCAGCAGTGTACACCTCCAAGCGGAAAAACTGTTTTTT
CASSVHLQAEKLFF
>.|.|TRBJ2-2|TRBV7-9
TGTGCCAGCAGCTCCCCCCAAGGATGGGACACCGGGGAGCTGTTTTTT
CASSSPQGWDTGELFF
>.|few|TRBJ2-1|TRBV9
TGTGCCAGCAGCGCCTCCGGGACGCCCCAGGGGCAGTTCTTC
CASSASGTPQGQFF
>.|many|TRBJ2-1|TRBV29-1
TGCAGCGTTGACGGCGACCAGCATATAGCGTACAATGAGCAGTTCTTC
CSVDGDQHIAYNEQFF
>TRBD1|.|TRBJ2-2|TRBV29-1
TGCAGCGTTGAAGATGGGACAGGGATGATACCCGGGGAGCTGTTTTTT
CSVEDGTGMIPGELFF
>TRBD1|few|TRBJ2-6|TRBV19
TGTGCCAGTAGTATTCACCGGGACAGGGATTCTGGGGCCAACGTCCTGACTTTC
CASSIHRDRDSGANVLTF
>.|.|TRBJ2-3|TRBV3-1
TGTGCCACCAGCACCGCCCCGTCAGGGGGGTGGGGCACAGATACGCAGTATTTT
CATSTAPSGGWGTDTQYF
>.|.|TRBJ2-7|TRBV12-3/TRBV12-4
TGTGCCAGCAGTTGGACCATGGACGAGCAGTACTTC
CASSWTMDEQYF
>.|once|TRBJ2-7|TRBV12-3/TRBV12-4
TGTGCCAGCGGACTGGGGGACGAGCAGTACTTC
CASGLGDEQYF
>.|.|TRBJ2-7|TRBV7-8
TGTGCCAGCAGCTTAACTAGCATCTCCTACGAGCAGTACTTC
CASSLTSISYEQYF
>TRBD1|.|TRBJ1-2|TRBV27
TGTGCCAGCAGTTCGGGACAGAACTATGGCTACACCTTC
CASSSGQNYGYTF
>.|.|TRBJ2-2|TRBV4-1
TGCGCCAGCAGCCATAGGGAGGTCGGGGAGCTGTTTTTT
CASSHREVGELFF
>TRBD1|few|TRBJ2-7|TRBV12-3/TRBV12-4
TGTGCCAGCAGGGAACCGGGACAGGGGGTCTCCTACGAGCAGTACTTC
CASREPGQGVSYEQYF
>.|.|TRBJ1-2|TRBV3-1
TGTGCCAGCAGCCCTATAGGCGATGGAAAGTTCCCCAACTATGGCTACACCTTC
CASSPIGDGKFPNYGYTF
>TRBD2|.|TRBJ2-1|TRBV6-1
TGTGCCAGCAGTGAAAATAGCGGGGGCCAGTCCTACAATGAGCAGTTCTTC
CASSENSGGQSYNEQFF
>.|many|TRBJ2-1|TRBV7-9
TGTGCCAGCAGCACTGGATCCTACAATGAGCAGTTCTTC
CASSTGSYNEQFF
>.|.|TRBJ2-7|TRBV27
TGTGCCAGCAGTCCTCAGACAAATAAGTACGAGCAGTACTTC
CASSPQTNKYEQYF
>TRBD1|.|TRBJ2-5|TRBV6-1
TGTGCCAGCATCCCGGAACAGGGGCCACCGGGGACCCAGTACTTC
CASIPEQGPPGTQYF
>.|.|TRBJ2-3|TRBV12-3/TRBV12-4
TGTGCCAGCAGCGTCGCCCCCGGAGATACGCAGTATTTT
CASSVAPGDTQYF
>.|.|TRBJ2-1|TRBV12-3/TRBV12-4
TGTGCCAGCAGCTTCGTGCCCGGAGATGAGCAGTTCTTC
CASSFVPGDEQFF
>TRBD2|few|TRBJ2-7|TRBV6-1
TGTGCCAGCAGTCGACTAGCGGGGGTTTACGAGCAGTACTTC
CASSRLAGVYEQYF
>.|.|TRBJ2-5|TRBV13
TGTGCCAGCAGCTTAGAGGGAGACGGGTACCAAGAGACCCAGTACTTC
CASSLEGDGYQETQYF
>TRBD2|few|TRBJ2-1|TRBV6-5
TGTGCCAGCAGTTACTCGGCGGGGGGGCGAAATGAGCAGTTCTTC
CASSYSAGGRNEQFF
>TRBD1|.|TRBJ1-5|TRBV5-5
TGTGCCAGCAGCTTTGGGACAGCTAGCAATCAGCCCCAGCATTTT
CASSFGTASNQPQHF
>TRBD2|few|TRBJ2-3|TRBV20-1
TGCAGTGCTAGTAGCGGGGGGCCAGATACGCAGTATTTT
CSASSGGPDTQYF
>.|.|TRBJ2-7|TRBV7-9
TGTGCCAGCAGCTCCCCCCTTAGGGGGTCCTACGAGCAGTACTTC
CASSSPLRGSYEQYF
>.|.|TRBJ2-2|TRBV11-2
TGTGCCAGCAGCCAAGGACAGTACACCGGGGAGCTGTTTTTT
CASSQGQYTGELFF
>.|many|TRBJ2-1|TRBV7-9
TGTGCCAGCAGCTTGGGAGGGGGCGCCTACAATGAGCAGTTCTTC
CASSLGGGAYNEQFF
>TRBD1|.|TRBJ2-2|TRBV7-9
TGTGCCAGCAGCTCCGGACAGGCGAACACCGGGGAGCTGTTTTTT
CASSSGQANTGELFF